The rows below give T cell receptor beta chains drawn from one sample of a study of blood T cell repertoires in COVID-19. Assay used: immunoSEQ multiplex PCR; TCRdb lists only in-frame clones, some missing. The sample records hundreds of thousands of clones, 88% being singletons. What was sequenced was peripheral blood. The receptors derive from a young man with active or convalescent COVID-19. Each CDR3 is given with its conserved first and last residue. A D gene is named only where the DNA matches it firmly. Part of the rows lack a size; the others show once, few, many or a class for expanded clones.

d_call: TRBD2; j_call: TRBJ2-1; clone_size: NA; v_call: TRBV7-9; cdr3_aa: CASSPWTSGGYNEQFF; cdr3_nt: TGTGCCAGCAGCCCCTGGACTAGCGGGGGATACAATGAGCAGTTCTTC
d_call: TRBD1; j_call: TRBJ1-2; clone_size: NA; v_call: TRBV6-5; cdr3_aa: CASRPGTGSMGYTF; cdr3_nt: TGTGCCAGCAGACCTGGGACAGGGTCCATGGGCTACACCTTC
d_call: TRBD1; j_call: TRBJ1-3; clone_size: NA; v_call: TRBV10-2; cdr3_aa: CASRRIQDRESWPTAGNTIYF; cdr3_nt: TGCGCCAGCAGGAGGATCCAGGACAGGGAGTCTTGGCCCACTGCTGGAAACACCATATATTTT
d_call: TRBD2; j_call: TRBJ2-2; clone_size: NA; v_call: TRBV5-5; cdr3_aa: CASSLASGGRTGELFF; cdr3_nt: TGTGCCAGCAGCTTGGCTAGCGGGGGGCGCACCGGGGAGCTGTTTTTT
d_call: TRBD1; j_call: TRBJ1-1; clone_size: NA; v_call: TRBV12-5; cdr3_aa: CASGFYWTGKIDTEAFF; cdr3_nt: TGTGCTAGTGGTTTTTATTGGACAGGGAAAATTGACACTGAAGCTTTCTTT
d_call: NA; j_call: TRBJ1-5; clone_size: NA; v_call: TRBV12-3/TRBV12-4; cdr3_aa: CASSPQGQPQHF; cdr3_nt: TGTGCCAGCAGCCCCCAGGGACAGCCCCAGCATTTT
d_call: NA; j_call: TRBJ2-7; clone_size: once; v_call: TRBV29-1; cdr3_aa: CSVNPDSASYEQYF; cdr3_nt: TGCAGCGTCAACCCCGACAGCGCTTCCTACGAGCAGTACTTC
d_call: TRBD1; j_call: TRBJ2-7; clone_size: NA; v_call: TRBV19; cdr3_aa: CASSIGTGGFYEQYF; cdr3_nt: TGTGCCAGTAGTATCGGGACAGGGGGGTTCTACGAGCAGTACTTC
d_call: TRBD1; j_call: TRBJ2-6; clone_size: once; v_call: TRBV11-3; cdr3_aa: CASSNRQGAGGANVLTF; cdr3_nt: TGTGCCAGCAGCAACAGACAGGGGGCAGGTGGGGCCAACGTCCTGACTTTC
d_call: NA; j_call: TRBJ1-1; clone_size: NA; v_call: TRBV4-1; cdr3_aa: CASSHPPGEIGQNTEAFF; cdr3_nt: TGCGCCAGCAGCCATCCCCCGGGAGAAATAGGGCAGAACACTGAAGCTTTCTTT
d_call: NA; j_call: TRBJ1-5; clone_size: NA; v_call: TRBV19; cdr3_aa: CASSPQSNQPQHF; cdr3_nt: TGTGCCAGTAGTCCCCAGAGCAATCAGCCCCAGCATTTT
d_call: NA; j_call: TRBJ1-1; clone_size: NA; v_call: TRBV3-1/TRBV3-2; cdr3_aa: CASSPQGTEAFF; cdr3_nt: TGTGCCAGCAGCCCCCAGGGGACTGAAGCTTTCTTT
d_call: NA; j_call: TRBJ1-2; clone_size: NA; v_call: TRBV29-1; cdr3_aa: CSVPTNYGYTF; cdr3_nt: TGCAGCGTTCCTACCAACTATGGCTACACCTTC
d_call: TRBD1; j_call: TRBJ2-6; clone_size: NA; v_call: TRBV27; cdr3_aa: CASSLGTGAGANVLTF; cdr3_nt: TGTGCCAGCAGTTTAGGGACAGGGGCCGGGGCCAACGTCCTGACTTTC
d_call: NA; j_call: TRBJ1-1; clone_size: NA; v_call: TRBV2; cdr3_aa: CARKSAGTSNTEAFF; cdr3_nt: TGTGCCAGAAAATCAGCCGGGACATCGAACACTGAAGCTTTCTTT
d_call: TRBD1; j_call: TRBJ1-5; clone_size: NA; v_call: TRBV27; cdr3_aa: CASSPPLDRGGNQPQHF; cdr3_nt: TGTGCCAGCAGTCCACCCCTGGACAGGGGGGGTAATCAGCCCCAGCATTTT
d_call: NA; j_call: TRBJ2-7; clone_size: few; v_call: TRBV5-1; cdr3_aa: CASSLFEGVQGEQYF; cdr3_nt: TGCGCCAGCAGCTTGTTTGAAGGGGTTCAGGGTGAGCAGTACTTC
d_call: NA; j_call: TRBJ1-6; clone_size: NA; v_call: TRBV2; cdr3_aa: CASTTDDSPLHF; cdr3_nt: TGTGCCAGCACGACAGATGATTCACCCCTCCACTTT
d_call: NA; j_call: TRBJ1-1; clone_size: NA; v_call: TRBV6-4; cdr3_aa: CASSGGMNTEAFF; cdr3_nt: TGTGCCAGCAGTGGCGGTATGAACACTGAAGCTTTCTTT
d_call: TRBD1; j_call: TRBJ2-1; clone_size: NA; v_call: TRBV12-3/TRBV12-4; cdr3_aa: CASRGDRLREQFF; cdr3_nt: TGTGCCAGCAGGGGGGACAGGCTCCGGGAGCAGTTCTTC
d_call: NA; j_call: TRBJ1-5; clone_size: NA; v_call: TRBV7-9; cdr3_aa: CASSWGGGDQPQHF; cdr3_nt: TGTGCCAGCAGCTGGGGAGGGGGGGATCAGCCCCAGCATTTT
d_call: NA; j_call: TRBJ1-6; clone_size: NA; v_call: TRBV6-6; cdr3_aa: CASRLPVNNSPLHF; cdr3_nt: TGTGCCAGCAGATTGCCAGTAAATAATTCACCCCTCCACTTT
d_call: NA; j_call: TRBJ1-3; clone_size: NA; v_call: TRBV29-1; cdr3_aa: CSVKAGAGNTIYF; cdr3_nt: TGCAGCGTTAAGGCGGGGGCTGGAAACACCATATATTTT
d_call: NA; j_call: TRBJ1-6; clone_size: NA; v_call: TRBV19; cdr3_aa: CASSATKTGFDSPLHF; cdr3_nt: TGTGCCAGTAGTGCAACGAAAACAGGGTTCGATTCACCCCTCCACTTT
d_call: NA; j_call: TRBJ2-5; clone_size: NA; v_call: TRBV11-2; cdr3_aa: CASSLLALETQYF; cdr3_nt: TGTGCCAGCAGCTTGCTAGCTTTGGAGACCCAGTACTTC
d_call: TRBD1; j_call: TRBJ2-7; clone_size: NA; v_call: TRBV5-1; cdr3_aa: CASSSSRGLIFEQYF; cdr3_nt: TGCGCCAGCAGCTCTTCCAGGGGGCTTATTTTCGAGCAGTACTTC
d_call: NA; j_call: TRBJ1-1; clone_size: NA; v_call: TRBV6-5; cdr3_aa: CASRQYLNTEAFF; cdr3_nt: TGTGCCAGCAGACAGTACCTGAACACTGAAGCTTTCTTT
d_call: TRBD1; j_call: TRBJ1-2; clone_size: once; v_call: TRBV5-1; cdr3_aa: CASSADRGHGYGYTF; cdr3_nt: TGCGCCAGCAGCGCCGACAGGGGGCATGGCTATGGCTACACCTTC
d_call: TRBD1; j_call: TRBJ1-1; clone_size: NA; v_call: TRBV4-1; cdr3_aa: CASSPLDRGNTEAFF; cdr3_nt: TGCGCCAGCAGCCCTCTCGACAGGGGGAACACTGAAGCTTTCTTT
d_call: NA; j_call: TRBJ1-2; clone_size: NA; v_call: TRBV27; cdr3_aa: CASSWGPDGRGPPFYGYTF; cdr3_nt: TGTGCCAGCAGTTGGGGCCCGGACGGCAGGGGCCCCCCTTTCTATGGCTACACCTTC
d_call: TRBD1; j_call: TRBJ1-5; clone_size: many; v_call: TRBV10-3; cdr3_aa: CAISESNMDRGRLLQPQHF; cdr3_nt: TGTGCCATCAGTGAGTCGAATATGGACAGGGGTCGCCTGCTTCAGCCCCAGCATTTT
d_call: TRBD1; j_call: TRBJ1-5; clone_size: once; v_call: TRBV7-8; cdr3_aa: CASSWDRTTHQPQHF; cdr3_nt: TGTGCCAGCAGTTGGGACAGGACCACTCATCAGCCCCAGCATTTT
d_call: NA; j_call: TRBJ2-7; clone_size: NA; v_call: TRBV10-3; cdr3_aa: CAISVTPPGNYEQYF; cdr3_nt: TGTGCCATCAGTGTGACCCCACCGGGAAACTACGAGCAGTACTTC
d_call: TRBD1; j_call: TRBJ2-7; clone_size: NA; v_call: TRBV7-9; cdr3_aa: CASSMGQVAYEQYF; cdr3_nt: TGTGCCAGCAGCATGGGACAGGTGGCCTACGAGCAGTACTTC
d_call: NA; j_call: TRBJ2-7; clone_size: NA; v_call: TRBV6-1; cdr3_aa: CASSEAHSYEQYF; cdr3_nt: TGTGCCAGCAGTGAAGCCCACTCCTACGAGCAGTACTTC
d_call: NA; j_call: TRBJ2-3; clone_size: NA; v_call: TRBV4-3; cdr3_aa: CASSQDLLNTDTQYF; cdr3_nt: TGCGCCAGCAGCCAAGATCTGCTAAACACAGATACGCAGTATTTT
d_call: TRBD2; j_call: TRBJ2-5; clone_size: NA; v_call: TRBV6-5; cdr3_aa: CASSYAGTSGKETQYF; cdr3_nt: TGTGCCAGCAGTTACGCAGGGACTAGCGGCAAAGAGACCCAGTACTTC
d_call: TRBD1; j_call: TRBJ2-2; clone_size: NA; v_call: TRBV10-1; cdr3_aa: CARTGGNTGELFF; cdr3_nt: TGCGCCAGGACAGGGGGCAACACCGGGGAGCTGTTTTTT
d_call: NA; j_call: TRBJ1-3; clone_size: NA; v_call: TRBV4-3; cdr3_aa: CASSQGGTIYF; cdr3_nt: TGCGCCAGCAGCCAGGGCGGGACCATATATTTT
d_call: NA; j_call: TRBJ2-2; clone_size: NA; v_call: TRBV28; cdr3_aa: CASTVGGGELFF; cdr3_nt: TGTGCCAGCACCGTGGGGGGCGGGGAGCTGTTTTTT
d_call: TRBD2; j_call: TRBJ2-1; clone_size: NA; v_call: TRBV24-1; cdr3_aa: CATSDPTSGGADEQFF; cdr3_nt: TGTGCCACCAGTGATCCCACTAGCGGGGGGGCTGATGAGCAGTTCTTC
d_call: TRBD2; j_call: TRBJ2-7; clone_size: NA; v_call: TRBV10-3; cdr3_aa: CAIRISGGSSYEQYF; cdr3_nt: TGTGCCATCAGAATTAGCGGGGGAAGCTCCTACGAGCAGTACTTC
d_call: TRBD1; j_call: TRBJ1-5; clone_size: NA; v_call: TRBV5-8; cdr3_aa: CASGAGGWPQHF; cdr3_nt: TGTGCCAGCGGGGCAGGGGGGTGGCCCCAGCATTTT
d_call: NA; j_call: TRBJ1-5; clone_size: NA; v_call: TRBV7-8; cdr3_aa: CASSLRTTGSPNQPQHF; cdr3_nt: TGTGCCAGCAGCTTACGGACAACCGGGTCCCCTAATCAGCCCCAGCATTTT
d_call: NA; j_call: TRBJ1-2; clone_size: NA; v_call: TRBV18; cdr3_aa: CASSPNREMTPYGYTF; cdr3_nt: TGTGCCAGCTCACCAAACAGGGAGATGACGCCCTATGGCTACACCTTC
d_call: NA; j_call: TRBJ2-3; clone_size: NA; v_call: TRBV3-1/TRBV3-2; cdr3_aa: CASSPSTGSTDTQYF; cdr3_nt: TGTGCCAGCAGCCCCTCGACGGGAAGCACAGATACGCAGTATTTT
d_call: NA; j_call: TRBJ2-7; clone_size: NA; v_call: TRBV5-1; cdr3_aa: CASRAQAVTYEQYF; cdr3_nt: TGCGCCAGCAGGGCGCAGGCTGTAACCTACGAGCAGTACTTC
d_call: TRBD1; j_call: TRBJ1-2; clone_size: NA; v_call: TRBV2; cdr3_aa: CASTVRDSYGYTF; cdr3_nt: TGTGCCAGCACAGTGAGGGACAGCTATGGCTACACCTTC
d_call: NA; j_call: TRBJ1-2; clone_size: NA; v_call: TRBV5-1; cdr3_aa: CASSLDGGSYGYTF; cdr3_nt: TGCGCCAGCAGCTTGGATGGGGGCTCCTATGGCTACACCTTC
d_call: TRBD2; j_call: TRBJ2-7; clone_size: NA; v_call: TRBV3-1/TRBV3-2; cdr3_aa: CAILPLAGAFYEQYF; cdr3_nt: TGTGCCATCCTTCCCCTAGCGGGGGCCTTCTACGAGCAGTACTTC
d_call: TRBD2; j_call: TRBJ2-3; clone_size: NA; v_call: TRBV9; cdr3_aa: CASSVASGAGSRADTQYF; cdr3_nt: TGTGCCAGCAGCGTAGCGAGCGGGGCGGGTTCTCGGGCAGATACGCAGTATTTT
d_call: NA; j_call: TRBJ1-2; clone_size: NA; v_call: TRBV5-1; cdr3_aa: CASSPGYGGLGYGYTF; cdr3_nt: TGCGCCAGCAGCCCGGGATATGGGGGCCTTGGCTATGGCTACACCTTC
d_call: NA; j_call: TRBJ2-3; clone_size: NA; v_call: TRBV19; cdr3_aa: CASSIGVGGYAQYF; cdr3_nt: TGTGCCAGTAGTATAGGGGTAGGGGGTTATGCGCAGTATTTT